This TCR beta chain is from a study of T-cell memory formation after mild COVID-19. Study as a whole: TCR clusters were largely donor specific. Overall study findings and caveats: Second-wave clones peaking on day 37 lacked confirmed SARS-CoV-2 specificity. CD4+ contracting clones were mainly CM and EM; CD8+ ones, EMRA. Later expanders leaned toward CD4+, whereas clones contracting from day 15 to 85 were balanced CD4/CD8.

TCRdb reanalysed the 5' RACE reads using MiXCR and keeps one entry per CDR3 protein. The sample includes approximately 300,000 distinct CDR3 sequences, roughly a fifth seen only once; the top ten take around 21%. On this clonotype: As yet, its antigen is unknown.

V was pared by 5 bases and J by 5 bases, with 9 bases between. CDR1 is SEHNR and CDR2 is FQNEAQ in the germline V gene (reference sequence). The CDR3 extends over 12 amino acids. This sequence originates from a man aged 18 to 30 who had mild COVID-19 (a few samples of this study predate the infection). Cell type and time point are not known. Source material: PBMCs or a T cell subset sorted from them (not recorded which). The chain has TRBV7-9 and TRBJ2-5, with D perhaps TRBD2 (5 bases). CDR3 amino acids: CASSGGLETQYF. CDR3 nucleotide sequence: TGTGCCAGCAGCGGCGGACTGGAGACCCAGTACTTC.